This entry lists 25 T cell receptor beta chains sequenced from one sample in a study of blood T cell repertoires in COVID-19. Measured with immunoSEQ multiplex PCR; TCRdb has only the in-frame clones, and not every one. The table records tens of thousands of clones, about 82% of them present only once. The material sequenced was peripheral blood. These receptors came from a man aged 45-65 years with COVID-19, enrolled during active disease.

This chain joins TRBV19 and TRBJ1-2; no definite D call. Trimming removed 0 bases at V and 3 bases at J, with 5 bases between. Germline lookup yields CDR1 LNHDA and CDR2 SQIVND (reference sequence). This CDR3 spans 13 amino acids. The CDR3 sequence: CASSIDIDYGYTF. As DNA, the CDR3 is TGTGCCAGTAGTATAGATATTGACTATGGCTACACCTTC.

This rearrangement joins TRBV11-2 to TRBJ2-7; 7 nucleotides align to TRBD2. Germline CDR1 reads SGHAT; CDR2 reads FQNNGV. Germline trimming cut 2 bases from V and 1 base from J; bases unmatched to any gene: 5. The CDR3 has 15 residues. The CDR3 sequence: CASSLLAGASYEQYF. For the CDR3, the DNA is TGTGCCAGCAGCTTACTCGCGGGAGCGTCCTACGAGCAGTACTTC. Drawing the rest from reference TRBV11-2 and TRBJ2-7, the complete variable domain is EAGVAQSPRYKIIEKRQSVAFWCNPISGHATLYWYQQILGQGPKLLIQFQNNGVVDDSQLPKDRFSAERLKGVDSTLKIQPAKLEDSAVYLCASSLLAGASYEQYFGPGTRLTVT.

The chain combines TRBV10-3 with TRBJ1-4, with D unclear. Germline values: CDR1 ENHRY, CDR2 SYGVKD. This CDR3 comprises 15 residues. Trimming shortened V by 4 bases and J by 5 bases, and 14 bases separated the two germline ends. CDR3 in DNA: TGTGCCATCAGTGCTACGGGGTGGGAAAATGAAAAACTGTTTTTT. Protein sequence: CAISATGWENEKLFF.

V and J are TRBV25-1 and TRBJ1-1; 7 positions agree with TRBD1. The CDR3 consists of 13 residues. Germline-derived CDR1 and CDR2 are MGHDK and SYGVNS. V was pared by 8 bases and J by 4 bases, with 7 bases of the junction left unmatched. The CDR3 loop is CASADRYGTEAFF. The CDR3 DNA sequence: TGTGCCAGCGCGGACAGGTACGGCACTGAAGCTTTCTTT.

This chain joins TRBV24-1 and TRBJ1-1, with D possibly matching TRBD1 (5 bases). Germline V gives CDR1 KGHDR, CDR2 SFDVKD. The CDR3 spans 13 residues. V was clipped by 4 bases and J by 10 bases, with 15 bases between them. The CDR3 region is CATSEVGGVGAFF. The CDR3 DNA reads TGTGCCACCAGTGAGGTCGGGGGAGTCGGAGCTTTCTTT.

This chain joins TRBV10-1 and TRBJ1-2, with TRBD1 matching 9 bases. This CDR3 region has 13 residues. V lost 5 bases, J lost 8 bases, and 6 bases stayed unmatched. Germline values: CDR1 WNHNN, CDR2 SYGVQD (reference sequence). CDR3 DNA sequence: TGCGCCAGCAGTATGGACAGGGGTGGAGGCTACACCTTC. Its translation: CASSMDRGGGYTF.

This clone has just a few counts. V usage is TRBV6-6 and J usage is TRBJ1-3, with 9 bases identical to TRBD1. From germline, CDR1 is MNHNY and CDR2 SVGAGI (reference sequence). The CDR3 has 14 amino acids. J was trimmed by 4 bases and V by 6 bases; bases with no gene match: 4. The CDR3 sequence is CASSRQGGGNTIYF. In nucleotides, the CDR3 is TGTGCCAGCAGCCGACAGGGGGGAGGAAACACCATATATTTT.

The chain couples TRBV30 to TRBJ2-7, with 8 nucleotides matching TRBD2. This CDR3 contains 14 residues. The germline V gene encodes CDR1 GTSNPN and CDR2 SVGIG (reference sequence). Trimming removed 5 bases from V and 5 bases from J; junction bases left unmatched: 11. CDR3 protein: CAWRGTGGFHEQYF. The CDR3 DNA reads TGTGCCTGGCGGGGGACGGGGGGGTTCCACGAGCAGTACTTC.

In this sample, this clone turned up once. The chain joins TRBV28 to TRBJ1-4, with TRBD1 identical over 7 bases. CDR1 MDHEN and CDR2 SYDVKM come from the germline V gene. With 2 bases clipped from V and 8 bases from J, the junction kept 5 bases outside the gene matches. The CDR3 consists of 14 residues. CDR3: CASSLVSGGEKLFF. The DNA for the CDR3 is TGTGCCAGCAGTTTAGTGTCAGGGGGAGAAAAACTGTTTTTT.

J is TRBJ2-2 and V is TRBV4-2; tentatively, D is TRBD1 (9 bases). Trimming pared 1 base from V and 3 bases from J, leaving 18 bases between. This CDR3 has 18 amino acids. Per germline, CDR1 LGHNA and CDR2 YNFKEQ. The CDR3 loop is CASSQVIAGQGYTGELFF. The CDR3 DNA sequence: TGTGCCAGCAGCCAAGTTATAGCGGGACAGGGTTACACCGGGGAGCTGTTTTTT.

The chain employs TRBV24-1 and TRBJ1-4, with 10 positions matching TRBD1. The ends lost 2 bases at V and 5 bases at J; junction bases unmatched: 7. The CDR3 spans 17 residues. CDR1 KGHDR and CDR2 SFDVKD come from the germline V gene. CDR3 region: CATSDSGTGAGNEKLFF. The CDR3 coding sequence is TGTGCCACCAGTGATTCCGGGACAGGGGCCGGGAATGAAAAACTGTTTTTT.

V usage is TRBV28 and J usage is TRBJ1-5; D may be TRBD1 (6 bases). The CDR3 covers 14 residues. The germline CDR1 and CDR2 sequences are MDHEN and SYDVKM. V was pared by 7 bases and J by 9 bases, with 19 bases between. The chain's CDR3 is CASTPSGGLGPQHF. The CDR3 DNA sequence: TGTGCCAGCACCCCAAGCGGGGGGCTGGGGCCCCAGCATTTT.

The CDR3 DNA sequence: TGTGCCAGCAGCGGATCGACAGGGGGAACTGAAGCTTTCTTT. Encoded protein: CASSGSTGGTEAFF. The gene calls are TRBV9 and TRBJ1-1; 9 bases match TRBD1. The germline CDR1 and CDR2 sequences are SGDLS and YYNGEE. CDR3 length: 14 residues. The J segment lost 5 bases and the V segment lost 3 bases, leaving 5 bases of the junction unmatched. Supplemented by reference TRBV9 and TRBJ1-1, the full variable domain reads DSGVTQTPKHLITATGQRVTLRCSPRSGDLSVYWYQQSLDQGLQFLIQYYNGEERAKGNILERFSAQQFPDLHSELNLSSLELGDSALYFCASSGSTGGTEAFFGQGTRLTVV.

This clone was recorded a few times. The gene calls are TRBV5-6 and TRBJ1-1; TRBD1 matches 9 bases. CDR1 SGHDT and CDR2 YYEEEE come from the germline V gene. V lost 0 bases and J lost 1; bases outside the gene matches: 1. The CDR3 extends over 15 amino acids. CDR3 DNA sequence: TGTGCCAGCAGCTTGGGGGACAGGGAGAACACTGAAGCTTTCTTT. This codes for CASSLGDRENTEAFF.

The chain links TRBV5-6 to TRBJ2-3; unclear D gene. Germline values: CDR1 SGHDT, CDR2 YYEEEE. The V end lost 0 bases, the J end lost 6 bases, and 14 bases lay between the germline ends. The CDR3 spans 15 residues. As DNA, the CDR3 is TGTGCCAGCAGCTTGGAACTTACCCCGCGGGATACGCAGTATTTT. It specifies CASSLELTPRDTQYF.

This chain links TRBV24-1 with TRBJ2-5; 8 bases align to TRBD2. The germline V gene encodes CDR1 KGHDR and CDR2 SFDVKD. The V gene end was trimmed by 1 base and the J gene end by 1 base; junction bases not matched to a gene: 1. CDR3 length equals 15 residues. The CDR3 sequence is CATSDFSGIQETQYF. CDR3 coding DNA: TGTGCCACCAGTGATTTTAGCGGGATCCAAGAGACCCAGTACTTC.

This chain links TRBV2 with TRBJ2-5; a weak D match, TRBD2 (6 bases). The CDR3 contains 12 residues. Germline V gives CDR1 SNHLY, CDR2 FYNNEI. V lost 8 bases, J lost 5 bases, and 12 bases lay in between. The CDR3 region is CASVRAGETQYF. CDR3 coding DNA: TGTGCCAGCGTTAGGGCGGGGGAGACCCAGTACTTC. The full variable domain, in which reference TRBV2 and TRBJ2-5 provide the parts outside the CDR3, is EPEVTQTPSHQVTQMGQEVILRCVPISNHLYFYWYRQILGQKVEFLVSFYNNEISEKSEIFDDQFSVERPDGSNFTLKIRSTKLEDSAMYFCASVRAGETQYFGPGTRLLVL.

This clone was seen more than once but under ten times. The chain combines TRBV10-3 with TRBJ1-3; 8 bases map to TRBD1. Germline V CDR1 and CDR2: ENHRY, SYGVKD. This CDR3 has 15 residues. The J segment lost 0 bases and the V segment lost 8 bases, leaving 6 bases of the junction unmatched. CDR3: CAIGQGLVSGNTIYF. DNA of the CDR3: TGTGCCATCGGACAGGGACTGGTCTCTGGAAACACCATATATTTT.

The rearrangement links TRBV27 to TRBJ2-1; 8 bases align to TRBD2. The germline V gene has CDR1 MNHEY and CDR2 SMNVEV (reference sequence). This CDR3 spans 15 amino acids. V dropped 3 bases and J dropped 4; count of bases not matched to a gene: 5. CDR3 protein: CASSFERGIYNEQFF. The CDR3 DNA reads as TGTGCCAGCAGTTTCGAGCGGGGGATTTACAATGAGCAGTTCTTC.

CDR3 coding DNA: TGTGCCAGCAGCTTGAGCCCTGCCAACTATGGCTACACCTTC. This encodes CASSLSPANYGYTF. The V and J genes are TRBV7-9 and TRBJ1-2; D unresolved. Germline CDR1 is SEHNR and CDR2 is FQNEAQ (reference sequence). This CDR3 is 14 amino acids long. V lost 3 bases and J 2 bases, leaving 10 bases between the germline ends.

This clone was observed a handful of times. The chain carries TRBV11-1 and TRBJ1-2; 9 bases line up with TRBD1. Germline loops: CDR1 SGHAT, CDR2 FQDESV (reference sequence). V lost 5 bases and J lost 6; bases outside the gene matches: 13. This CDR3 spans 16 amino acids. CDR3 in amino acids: CASSLGQGVSVHGYTF. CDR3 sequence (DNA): TGTGCCAGCAGCCTGGGACAGGGTGTAAGTGTCCATGGCTACACCTTC.

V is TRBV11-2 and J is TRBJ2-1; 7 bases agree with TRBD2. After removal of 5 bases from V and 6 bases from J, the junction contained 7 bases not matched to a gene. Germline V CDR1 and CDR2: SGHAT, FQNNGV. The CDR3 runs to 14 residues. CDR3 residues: CASSPRLASNEQFF. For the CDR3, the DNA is TGTGCCAGCAGCCCCAGACTAGCTAGCAATGAGCAGTTCTTC.

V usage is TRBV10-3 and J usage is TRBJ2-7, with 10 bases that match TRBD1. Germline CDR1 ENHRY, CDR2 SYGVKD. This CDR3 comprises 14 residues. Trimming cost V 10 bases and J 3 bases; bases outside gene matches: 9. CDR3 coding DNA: TGTGCCACCCTACCGACAGGGGGCGGCTACGAGCAGTACTTC. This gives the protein CATLPTGGGYEQYF.

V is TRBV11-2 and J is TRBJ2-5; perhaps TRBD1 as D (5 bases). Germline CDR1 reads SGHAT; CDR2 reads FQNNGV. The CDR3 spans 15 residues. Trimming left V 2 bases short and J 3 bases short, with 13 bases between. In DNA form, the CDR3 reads TGTGCCAGCAGCTTAAGGGGTTTACCCGAAGAGACCCAGTACTTC. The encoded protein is CASSLRGLPEETQYF.

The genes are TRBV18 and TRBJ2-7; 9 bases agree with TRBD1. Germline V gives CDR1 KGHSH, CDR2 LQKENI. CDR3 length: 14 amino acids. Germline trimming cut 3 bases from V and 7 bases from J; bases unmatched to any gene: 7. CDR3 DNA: TGTGCCAGCTCACCCGCCGGGACAGGGAGTGAGCAGTACTTC. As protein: CASSPAGTGSEQYF.